Listed here are 21 T cell receptor beta chains from one sample, sequenced in a study of identical twins. TCRdb analysed the 5' RACE reads with MiXCR anew, one entry per CDR3 protein. The table shows around 140,000 distinct CDR3 sequences, with roughly 3.2% occurring only once. What was sequenced was memory T cells sorted from blood. These receptors were taken from a man younger than 35 in good health.

This clonotype occurred many times. This chain connects TRBV28 to TRBJ2-4; TRBD1 aligns across 9 bases. V gave up 5 bases and J gave up 7 bases; unmatched junction bases: 12. This CDR3 comprises 16 residues. Germline-derived CDR1 and CDR2 are MDHEN and SYDVKM. The CDR3 DNA follows: TGTGCCAGCAGTCCCTCAGACAGGGGGTCTAGGAACATTCAGTACTTC. It encodes CASSPSDRGSRNIQYF.

This clonotype was seen repeatedly, ten times or more. The J gene is TRBJ1-3, the V gene TRBV28; D may be TRBD1 (5 bases). The CDR3 extends over 17 amino acids. Germline V gene lookup returns CDR1 MDHEN and CDR2 SYDVKM. V shed 3 bases and J shed 0 bases, with 15 bases lying between them. CDR3 loop: CASSFVGADPSGNTIYF. The CDR3 region has the DNA TGTGCCAGCAGTTTTGTAGGGGCCGATCCCTCTGGAAACACCATATATTTT.

This clonotype was recorded many times. The chain links TRBV19 to TRBJ2-1; D is ambiguous. Germline CDR1 is LNHDA and CDR2 is SQIVND (reference sequence). V was pared by 5 bases and J by 2 bases, with 10 bases between. This CDR3 region has 14 residues. CDR3 region: CASSGTSAYNEQFF. The CDR3 coding sequence is TGTGCCAGTAGTGGCACCTCAGCCTACAATGAGCAGTTCTTC.

The chain has TRBV9 and TRBJ2-2, with 7 bases aligning to TRBD2. V was clipped by 6 bases and J by 3 bases; unmatched bases: 5. Looked up from germline, CDR1 is SGDLS and CDR2 is YYNGEE. This CDR3 spans 14 amino acids. CDR3 coding DNA: TGTGCCAGCACTCTAGCGGACTACACCGGGGAGCTGTTTTTT. This encodes CASTLADYTGELFF. Complete variable domain (other parts from reference TRBV9 and TRBJ2-2): DSGVTQTPKHLITATGQRVTLRCSPRSGDLSVYWYQQSLDQGLQFLIQYYNGEERAKGNILERFSAQQFPDLHSELNLSSLELGDSALYFCASTLADYTGELFFGEGSRLTVL.

There are many counts of this clonotype. The chain links TRBV20-1 to TRBJ2-2; a possible D gene is TRBD1 (5 bases). Germline CDR1 and CDR2: DFQATT and SNEGSKA (reference sequence). The CDR3 loop spans 14 amino acids. The V gene lost 6 bases and the J gene lost 0 bases, with 11 bases spanning the gap. DNA of the CDR3: TGCAGTGCCCGACAGAAACCGAACACCGGGGAGCTGTTTTTT. Amino acids: CSARQKPNTGELFF.

This clonotype was seen many times. This chain connects TRBV4-2 to TRBJ2-7; 9 bases line up with TRBD2. Germline CDR1 and CDR2: LGHNA and YNFKEQ. The trim removed 0 bases at V and 10 bases at J, leaving 22 bases unmatched. The CDR3 extends over 19 amino acids. The CDR3 protein is CASSQEGVGLAGYIRYQYF. The CDR3 DNA is TGTGCCAGCAGCCAAGAGGGTGTTGGGCTAGCGGGATATATACGATACCAGTACTTC.

A word on this clonotype: A read error is possible here, since a much larger clone lies one base away. The rearrangement joins TRBV7-8 to TRBJ1-2; 7 bases fit TRBD1. The CDR3 runs to 12 residues. Germline V gives CDR1 SGHVS, CDR2 FQNEAQ. Trimming removed 3 bases from V and 9 bases from J; junction bases left unmatched: 4. CDR3 region: CASSLTGNSYTF. CDR3 nucleotides: TGTGCCAGCAGCTTGACAGGGAATAGCTACACCTTC.

This chain links TRBV28 with TRBJ2-3; possibly TRBD2 for D (5 bases). Trimming took 6 bases from V and 0 from J, leaving 7 bases between them. Germline CDR1 and CDR2: MDHEN and SYDVKM. The CDR3 loop spans 13 amino acids. CDR3 in amino acids: CASRSGSTDTQYF. CDR3 DNA sequence: TGTGCCAGCAGGAGCGGCAGCACAGATACGCAGTATTTT. Together with reference TRBV28 and TRBJ2-3, the CDR3 gives the full variable domain: DVKVTQSSRYLVKRTGEKVFLECVQDMDHENMFWYRQDPGLGLRLIYFSYDVKMKEKGDIPEGYSVSREKKERFSLILESASTNQTSMYLCASRSGSTDTQYFGPGTRLTVL.

In this sample, this clonotype turned up many times. V and J are TRBV2 and TRBJ2-1; TRBD2 matches 10 bases. The CDR3 totals 15 residues. Germline V gene data show CDR1 as SNHLY and CDR2 as FYNNEI. Trimming cost V 4 bases and J 5 bases; bases outside gene matches: 5. The CDR3 DNA is TGTGCCAGCAGTGCCGTTCTAGCGGGAGACAATGAGCAGTTCTTC. Translated, it gives CASSAVLAGDNEQFF.

Ten or more counts support this clonotype. This chain uses TRBV20-1 with TRBJ2-5; D unresolved. V lost 4 bases, J lost 0 bases, and 15 bases lay in between. This CDR3 spans 15 amino acids. Germline V CDR1 and CDR2: DFQATT, SNEGSKA (reference sequence). The chain's CDR3 is CSATIPKVYQETQYF. The CDR3 DNA sequence: TGCAGTGCTACTATCCCAAAAGTGTACCAAGAGACCCAGTACTTC.

This clonotype was seen ten or more times. V and J are TRBV28 and TRBJ2-5; 7 positions match TRBD1. CDR1 is MDHEN and CDR2 is SYDVKM in the germline V gene. This CDR3 is built from 12 residues. V trimming: 10 bases; J trimming: 3 bases; junction bases outside the gene matches: 5. Written as DNA, the CDR3 is TGTGCCACCAAGGGGGCAGAAGAGACCCAGTACTTC. Its protein is CATKGAEETQYF.

The chain uses TRBV18 and TRBJ2-5; TRBD1 aligns across 8 bases. Losses at the gene ends were 3 bases for V and 2 bases for J; bases not matched to a gene: 5. This CDR3 is 15 amino acids long. Germline V gene sequence: CDR1 KGHSH, CDR2 LQKENI. The CDR3 DNA is TGTGCCAGCTCACCGGGACAGGAACGACAAGAGACCCAGTACTTC. It encodes CASSPGQERQETQYF. The full variable domain, rest sourced from reference TRBV18 and TRBJ2-5, is NAGVMQNPRHLVRRRGQEARLRCSPMKGHSHVYWYRQLPEEGLKFMVYLQKENIIDESGMPKERFSAEFPKEGPSILRIQQVVRGDSAAYFCASSPGQERQETQYFGPGTRLLVL.

This clonotype was seen a few times. The chain is built from TRBV11-1 and TRBJ2-3; 15 bases agree with TRBD2. The germline V gene has CDR1 SGHAT and CDR2 FQDESV (reference sequence). V lost 1 base to trimming and J lost 5 bases; unmatched junction nucleotides: 16. This CDR3 comprises 21 residues. CDR3 protein: CASSLGLLGGTSGRTGDTQYF. The CDR3 bases are TGTGCCAGCAGCTTAGGCCTTTTAGGGGGGACTAGCGGGAGGACCGGAGATACGCAGTATTTT.

This clonotype has a count of ten or more. CDR3 loop: CASSYQGTNTQYF. As DNA, the CDR3 is TGTGCCAGCAGCTACCAGGGTACAAATACGCAGTATTTT. The chain recombines TRBV7-9 with TRBJ2-3, with D tentatively TRBD1 (5 bases). Germline assignment: CDR1 SEHNR and CDR2 FQNEAQ (reference sequence). V lost 4 bases, J lost 7 bases, and 12 bases lay in between. The length of the CDR3 is 13 residues.

This clonotype was picked up a small number of times. The rearrangement joins TRBV14 to TRBJ1-1, with TRBD1 identical over 7 bases. This CDR3 is built from 14 residues. Germline V CDR1 and CDR2: SGHDN, FVKESK. Trimming at V came to 4 bases and at J to 3 bases, leaving 5 bases not matched to a gene. In nucleotides, the CDR3 is TGTGCCAGCAGCCCGGTGACAGGGTACACTGAAGCTTTCTTT. It encodes CASSPVTGYTEAFF.

V usage is TRBV7-2 and J usage is TRBJ1-2; D perhaps matches TRBD1 (6 bases). Per the germline V gene, CDR1 is SGHTA and CDR2 is FQGNSA. The CDR3 loop spans 15 amino acids. With 5 bases removed from V and 6 bases from J, the gap between germline ends came to 19 bases. CDR3 in DNA: TGTGCCAGCAGCGTTCGGACAGCCCCTATGGATGGCTACACCTTC. It specifies CASSVRTAPMDGYTF.

There are many counts of this clonotype. The genes are TRBV4-3 and TRBJ1-4; TRBD1 might be the D (6 bases). Deletions cut 0 bases from V and 8 bases from J, with 13 bases between. The CDR3 totals 15 residues. The V gene's germline CDR1 is LGHNA and CDR2 YSLEER. In DNA, the CDR3 is TGCGCCAGCAGCCAAGAGAAGGGGGAATGGGAAAAACTGTTTTTT. It is translated as CASSQEKGEWEKLFF.

This clonotype occurred many times. The rearrangement joins TRBV7-7 to TRBJ2-3; D gene unclear. The CDR3 totals 13 residues. Germline CDR1 and CDR2: SSHAT and FNYEAQ (reference sequence). V was pared by 1 base and J by 5 bases, with 7 bases between. For the CDR3, the DNA is TGTGCCAGCAGCTTAGGATTGGGAGATACGCAGTATTTT. Amino acids: CASSLGLGDTQYF.

This clonotype was detected many times. The J gene is TRBJ2-3, the V gene TRBV7-2, with 7 bases that match TRBD1. Per the germline V gene, CDR1 is SGHTA and CDR2 is FQGNSA. The J segment lost 9 bases and the V segment lost 6 bases, leaving 18 bases of the junction unmatched. The CDR3 runs 16 residues. The CDR3, as DNA: TGTGCCAGCAGTCGAAGCGTAGGGGGCGAGGGGAAGACGCAGTATTTT. This sequence encodes CASSRSVGGEGKTQYF.

This sequence joins TRBV7-2 and TRBJ2-3; 8 bases are a match to TRBD1. Germline CDR1 SGHTA, CDR2 FQGNSA. The CDR3 consists of 18 residues. Unmatched junction bases numbered 9, after V lost 0 bases and J lost 1 base. The CDR3 bases are TGTGCCAGCAGCTTAGCGCGGCCAGGGGGCAGAGGCACAGATACGCAGTATTTT. The encoded protein is CASSLARPGGRGTDTQYF.

Many counts were recorded for this clonotype. This sequence joins TRBV5-5 and TRBJ1-2; D gene uncertain. The CDR3 consists of 14 residues. Trimming took off 2 bases at V and 8 bases at J, with 16 bases between the two ends. Germline CDR1 SGHKS, CDR2 YYEKEE (reference sequence). The CDR3 DNA sequence: TGTGCCAGCAGCTTCTCGCCCGCCGTCCGCGGCTACACCTTC. It codes for CASSFSPAVRGYTF.